The entry below describes one T cell receptor (beta chain). The junction does not match germline at one end; this may be a read error. This record belongs to a study of tumor-infiltrating lymphocytes in oesophageal squamous cell carcinoma. The CDR3 totals 13 residues. CDR1 is SGHVS and CDR2 is FNYEAQ in the germline V gene. One entry per CDR3 protein, called by TCRdb with MiXCR from the PCR reads. The sample lists approximately 17,000 distinct CDR3 sequences, 44% occurring once. This receptor was identified in a female donor with esophageal squamous cell carcinoma. The genes are TRBV7-6 and TRBJ1-1; the D call may be TRBD1 or TRBD2 (5 bases each). The J call is doubtful: the DNA matches TRBJ2-1 better. Sequencing input: blood. CDR3 sequence reads: CASSPHGTNEQFF. The CDR3, as DNA: TGTGCTAGCAGCCCCCATGGGACCAATGAGCAGTTCTTC.